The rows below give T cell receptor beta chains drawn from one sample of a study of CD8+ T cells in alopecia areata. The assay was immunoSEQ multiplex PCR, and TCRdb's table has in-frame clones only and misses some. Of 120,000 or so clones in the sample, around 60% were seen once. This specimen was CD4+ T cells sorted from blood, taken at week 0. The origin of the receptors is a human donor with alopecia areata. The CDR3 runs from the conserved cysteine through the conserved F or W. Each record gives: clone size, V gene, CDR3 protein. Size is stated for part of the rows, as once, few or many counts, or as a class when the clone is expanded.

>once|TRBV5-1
CASKRGMDTGELFF
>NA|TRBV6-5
CASSYSAGNYGYTF
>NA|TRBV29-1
CSAKRGSNNEQFF
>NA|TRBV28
CASSRGGGQGKGYTF
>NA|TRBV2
CASSFTSGQETQYF
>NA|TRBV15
CATSREQGRGSYEQYF
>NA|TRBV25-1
CASSAGYEQYF
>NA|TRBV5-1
CASSLVPIDPGANVLTF
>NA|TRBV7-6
CASSLGQGVEKLFF
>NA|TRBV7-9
CASSLETANQPQHF
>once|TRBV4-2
CASSQDPTSTDTQYF
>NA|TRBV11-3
CASSFDRDTDTQYF
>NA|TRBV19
CASRGWTGGVRGQPQHF
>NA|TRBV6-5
CASSYDGEQFF
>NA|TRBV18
CASSYTGYEQYF
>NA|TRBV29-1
CSVETLNRVFTNTEAFF
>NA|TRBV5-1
CASSLQGALGYEQYF
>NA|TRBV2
CASNRESPDTQYF
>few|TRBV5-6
CASSSAASGIVYNEQFF
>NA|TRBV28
CASSLEGHTSEQYF
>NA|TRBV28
CASSLAGMDYEQYF
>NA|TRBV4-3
CASSQGSTDYGYTF
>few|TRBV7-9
CASSKGQGYYEQYF
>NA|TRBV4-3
CASSQSQGSWGGYTF
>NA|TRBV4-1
CASSQDTGKDYGYTF
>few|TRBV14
CASSQDQGGWRRNTIYF
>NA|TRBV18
CASSGQENSPLHF
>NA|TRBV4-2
CASSQDGLHGNEQFF
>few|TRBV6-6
CASSYSIGGGHGEQFF
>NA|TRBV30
CASDGGGRYGYTF
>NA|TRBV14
CASSQIQGPDTQYF
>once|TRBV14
CASSQDSAARSYEQYF
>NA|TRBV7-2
CASSHLDATNEKLFF
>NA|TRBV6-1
CASSVTFSPLHF
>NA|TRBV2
CASSVDRGYTGELFF
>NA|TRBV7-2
CASSTRLGANEKLFF
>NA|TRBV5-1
CASSLLKGGEAFF
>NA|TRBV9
CASSVVEGGTEAFF
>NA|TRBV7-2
CASSLAGQGFQYF
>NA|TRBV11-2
CASSLRQGRVEETQYF
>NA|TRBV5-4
CASSLGKDYTWSEQFF
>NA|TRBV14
CASSQRRKAFF
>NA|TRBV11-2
CASSLISSGSSYNEQFF
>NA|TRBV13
CASSSDRAYGYTF
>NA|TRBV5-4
CASSLVGVNTEAFF
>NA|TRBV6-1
CASSEGSQGRNTIYF
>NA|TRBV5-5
CASSFVSGAGVGSYNEQFF
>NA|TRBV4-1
CASSQDQGPHNEQFF
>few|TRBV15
CATSRDGQNTEAFF
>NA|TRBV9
CASSVLSGALTDTQYF
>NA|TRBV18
CASSPPGHRAGQPQHF
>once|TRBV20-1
CSAKENTEAFF
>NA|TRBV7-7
CASSPRQGGQTQYF